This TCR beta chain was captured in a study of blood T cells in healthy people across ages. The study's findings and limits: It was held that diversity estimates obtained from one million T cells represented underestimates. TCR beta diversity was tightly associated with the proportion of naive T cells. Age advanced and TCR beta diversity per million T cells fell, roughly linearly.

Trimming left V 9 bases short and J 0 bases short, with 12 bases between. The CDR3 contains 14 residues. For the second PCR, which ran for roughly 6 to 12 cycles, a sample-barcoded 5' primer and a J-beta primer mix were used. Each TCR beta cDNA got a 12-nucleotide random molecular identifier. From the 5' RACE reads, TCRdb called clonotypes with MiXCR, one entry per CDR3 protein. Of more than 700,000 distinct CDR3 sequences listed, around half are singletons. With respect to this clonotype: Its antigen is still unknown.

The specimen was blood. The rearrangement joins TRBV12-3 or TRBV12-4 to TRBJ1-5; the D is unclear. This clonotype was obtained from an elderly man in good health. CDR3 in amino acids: CARRPEDSNQPQHF. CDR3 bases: TGTGCCAGACGCCCGGAGGATAGCAATCAGCCCCAGCATTTT.